This T cell receptor (beta chain) appears in the sequencing data of a study of CXCR3-negative and CXCR3-positive naive CD8 T cells. Study-wide findings and caveats: TRB CDR3s of CXCR3-positive naive cells were more hydrophobic than those of CXCR3-negative naive cells. Both naive subsets showed comparably high diversity, and memory CD8+ cells showed much lower diversity.

Germline V gene data show CDR1 as DFQATT and CDR2 as SNEGSKA (reference sequence). This CDR3 spans 14 amino acids. The libraries of TRB cDNA were prepared using 5' RACE with UMI labels. Each CDR3 protein gets one entry in TCRdb, which reprocessed the 5' RACE reads and gives no DNA. Its clone listing holds over 150,000 distinct CDR3 sequences. Worth noting for this clonotype: The antigen is undetermined.

V is TRBV20-1 and J is TRBJ2-4; TCRdb designates TRBD1, a call that cannot be tested without DNA. The TCR originated in a human donor in good health. Some clones in this sample may be carry-over from other donors' samples. The sequencing sample was made of naive CXCR3+ CD8+ T cells from blood. Subset of the sample: CD45RO-CCR7+CD27+CD95- naive CD8+ T cells expressing CXCR3 (TNR3+). The CDR3 reads CSASPREAKNIQYF.